This T cell receptor beta chain was recovered during a study of beta chain features in type 1 diabetes. In this sample, this clone turned up a few times. After removal of 6 bases from V and 9 bases from J, the junction contained 3 bases not matched to a gene. The CDR3 sequence is 14 residues long. Per the germline V gene, CDR1 is MGHDK and CDR2 is SYGVNS. As every portion of the isolated RNA was reverse transcribed, the sequencing read expressed TCRB transcripts. TCRdb's table, derived via immunoSEQ multiplex PCR, lists solely in-frame clones and lacks some. The table lists 120,000 to 150,000 clones, 9.5% to 10% of them singletons.

This sequence originates from a woman between 40 and 55 years old in good health. The chain uses TRBV25-1 and TRBJ1-6; TRBD1 agrees at 12 bases. The sequencing sample was made of central memory CD4+ T cells from blood. The CDR3 DNA follows: TGTGCCAGCAGGGGGACAGGGGGCATTTCACCCCTCCACTTT. This gives the protein CASRGTGGISPLHF.